This entry lists 25 T cell receptor beta chains sequenced from one sample in a study of blood T cell repertoires in COVID-19. Some clones are missing from TCRdb's copy, which holds only in-frame ones; the method was immunoSEQ multiplex PCR. The data contain about 83,000 clones, more than 75% of them singletons. The material sequenced was peripheral blood. The receptors originated from an older man with active or convalescent COVID-19.

The gene calls are TRBV6-5 and TRBJ1-2; 11 nucleotides line up with TRBD1. Germline values: CDR1 MNHEY, CDR2 SVGAGI. The length of the CDR3 is 12 residues. Losses at the gene ends were 6 bases for V and 14 bases for J; bases not matched to a gene: 8. CDR3 region: CASSDFRDRGTF. CDR3 nucleotide sequence: TGTGCCAGCAGCGACTTCCGGGACAGGGGGACCTTC.

V gene TRBV29-1 combines with J gene TRBJ1-1; no reliable D call. Trimming removed 3 bases at V and 0 bases at J, with 14 bases between. CDR3 size: 15 residues. In germline, CDR1 is SQVTM, CDR2 ANQGSEA. CDR3 sequence: CSVDAPGGVNTEAFF. Here the CDR3 DNA reads TGCAGCGTTGACGCCCCAGGTGGCGTGAACACTGAAGCTTTCTTT.

This clone has just a few counts. The V gene is TRBV2, the J gene TRBJ1-3; 9 positions agree with TRBD1. This CDR3 region has 14 residues. Germline CDR1 reads SNHLY; CDR2 reads FYNNEI. V shed 7 bases and J 3 bases; nucleotides not matched to a gene: 4. The CDR3 bases are TGTGCCAGCACACGACAGGGGGTTGGAAACACCATATATTTT. It encodes CASTRQGVGNTIYF.

V and J are TRBV3-1 (or the pseudogene TRBV3-2) and TRBJ1-3; 8 positions match TRBD1. The CDR3 is 16 residues long. CDR1 and CDR2 (germline): LGHDT, YNNKEL (reference sequence). The V gene end was trimmed by 3 bases and the J gene end by 7 bases; junction bases not matched to a gene: 11. The CDR3 DNA is TGTGCCAGCAGCCACTACAGAACAGGGGGTGGTAACACCATATATTTT. This codes for CASSHYRTGGGNTIYF.

This clone was counted a few times. The chain is built from TRBV7-2 and TRBJ2-5; TRBD1 aligns across 7 bases. V lost 0 bases, J lost 2 bases, and 0 bases stayed unmatched. Germline CDR1 is SGHTA and CDR2 is FQGNSA. There are 14 residues in the CDR3. The CDR3 here is CASSLAGQQETQYF. The DNA of the CDR3 is TGTGCCAGCAGCTTAGCGGGACAGCAAGAGACCCAGTACTTC.

This clone was seen a few times. The V and J genes are TRBV6-5 and TRBJ1-4; D gene uncertain. Germline CDR1 is MNHEY and CDR2 is SVGAGI. V lost 7 bases and J 0 bases, leaving 12 bases between the germline ends. This CDR3 is built from 15 residues. Here the CDR3 reads CASIRAAATNEKLFF. CDR3 DNA sequence: TGTGCCAGCATAAGGGCAGCGGCAACTAATGAAAAACTGTTTTTT.

The rearrangement links TRBV2 to TRBJ1-1; no clear D gene. The CDR3 loop spans 15 amino acids. The germline V and J ends were trimmed by 0 bases and 5 bases, with 13 bases remaining between them. Germline assignment: CDR1 SNHLY and CDR2 FYNNEI. CDR3 in amino acids: CASSEARTGGTEAFF. The CDR3 DNA reads as TGTGCCAGCAGTGAAGCGCGCACGGGTGGGACTGAAGCTTTCTTT.

The chain has TRBV19 and TRBJ1-5, with D unresolved. V shed 0 bases and J shed 6 bases, with 3 bases lying between them. The CDR3 spans 12 residues. The germline V gene encodes CDR1 LNHDA and CDR2 SQIVND (reference sequence). The CDR3 sequence: CASSIDSQPQHF. As DNA, the CDR3 is TGTGCCAGTAGTATAGACAGTCAGCCCCAGCATTTT.

J is TRBJ2-1 and V is TRBV28, with 7 bases lining up with TRBD2. Per germline, CDR1 MDHEN and CDR2 SYDVKM. V lost 3 bases, J lost 4 bases, and 6 bases stayed unmatched. The CDR3 covers 15 residues. This CDR3 reads CASSLTGRGYNEQFF. The DNA for the CDR3 is TGTGCCAGCAGTTTGACGGGGAGGGGATACAATGAGCAGTTCTTC.

CDR3 DNA: TGTGCCAGCAGCTTGAGGGTACAGGGGTTCACCGGGGAGCTGTTTTTT. Amino acids: CASSLRVQGFTGELFF. The V call is TRBV5-6, the J call TRBJ2-2; 7 positions match TRBD1. Germline V lookup: CDR1 SGHDT, CDR2 YYEEEE. The CDR3 is made up of 16 amino acids. The V gene end was trimmed by 1 base and the J gene end by 4 bases; junction bases not matched to a gene: 7.

The chain combines TRBV7-2 with TRBJ2-3; a possible D gene is TRBD2 (6 bases). This CDR3 contains 15 residues. Trimming stripped 0 bases from V and 4 bases from J, with 11 bases between. Germline assignment: CDR1 SGHTA and CDR2 FQGNSA. The CDR3 DNA reads TGTGCCAGCAGCTTAGCTGGGCGGGGATCAGATACGCAGTATTTT. It yields the protein CASSLAGRGSDTQYF.

J is TRBJ1-3 and V is TRBV18; TRBD1 agrees at 9 bases. The CDR3 totals 17 residues. The ends lost 3 bases at V and 4 bases at J; junction bases unmatched: 10. The germline gives CDR1 KGHSH, CDR2 LQKENI. The DNA of the CDR3 is TGTGCCAGCTCACCCGGACATGGACAGGGGACAGGAAACACCATATATTTT. Translation: CASSPGHGQGTGNTIYF. Supplemented by reference TRBV18 and TRBJ1-3, the full variable domain reads NAGVMQNPRHLVRRRGQEARLRCSPMKGHSHVYWYRQLPEEGLKFMVYLQKENIIDESGMPKERFSAEFPKEGPSILRIQQVVRGDSAAYFCASSPGHGQGTGNTIYFGEGSWLTVV.

The chain links TRBV5-8 to TRBJ1-1; D is unclear. Germline assignment: CDR1 SGHTS and CDR2 YDEGEE. V dropped 0 bases and J dropped 11 bases, with 11 bases sitting between them. This CDR3 has 12 residues. The CDR3 DNA reads as TGTGCCAGCAGCTTGGTCGGTCGAGGGGCTTTCTTT. As protein: CASSLVGRGAFF.

J is TRBJ2-5 and V is TRBV18; TRBD1 is a possible D gene (5 bases). Trimming stripped 3 bases from V and 5 bases from J, with 16 bases between. The CDR3 length is 15 residues. Germline V gene sequence: CDR1 KGHSH, CDR2 LQKENI. The CDR3 is CASSPARQGVETQYF. The DNA of the CDR3 is TGTGCCAGCTCACCGGCCAGGCAGGGTGTGGAGACCCAGTACTTC.

The count of this clone is one. V gene TRBV7-3 combines with J gene TRBJ2-2; 9 nucleotides match TRBD2. The germline gives CDR1 SGHTA, CDR2 FQGTGA. CDR3 length: 15 amino acids. V shed 5 bases and J 7 bases; nucleotides not matched to a gene: 8. The CDR3 nucleotides read TGTGCCAGCAGCCCTATAGCGGGAGCGGTCGGGGAGCTGTTTTTT. Translated, it gives CASSPIAGAVGELFF.

V gene TRBV5-3 combines with J gene TRBJ1-4; D is possibly TRBD1 (6 bases). TRBV5-3 is treated as an ORF (open reading frame) with a function not yet certain. Trimming stripped 2 bases from V and 5 bases from J, with 10 bases between. The CDR3 spans 14 residues. CDR3 amino acids: CARSLQGDNEKLFF. Here the CDR3 DNA reads TGTGCCAGAAGCTTACAGGGAGACAATGAAAAACTGTTTTTT.

The chain joins TRBV6-5 to TRBJ2-7, with 8 bases lining up with TRBD1. Germline V gene sequence: CDR1 MNHEY, CDR2 SVGAGI. Germline trimming cut 6 bases from V and 2 bases from J; bases unmatched to any gene: 9. The CDR3 contains 15 residues. The CDR3, as DNA: TGTGCCAGCAGGAGAGACAGGGGCCCAGCCTACGAGCAGTACGTC. This sequence encodes CASRRDRGPAYEQYV.

The chain couples TRBV15 to TRBJ1-1; D unresolved. Germline CDR1 reads LNHNV; CDR2 reads YYDKDF (reference sequence). The CDR3 loop spans 15 amino acids. Trimming shortened V by 0 bases and J by 1 base, and 9 bases separated the two germline ends. The chain's CDR3 is CATSRDFGRNTEAFF. The CDR3 nucleotides are TGTGCCACCAGCAGAGATTTTGGCAGGAACACTGAAGCTTTCTTT.

In DNA form, the CDR3 reads TGTGCCAGCAGCCGCCGGGGGGTAAATCAGCCCCAGCATTTT. Its translation: CASSRRGVNQPQHF. The chain uses TRBV27 and TRBJ1-5; D is possibly TRBD1 (5 bases). V lost 6 bases to trimming and J lost 4 bases, with 13 bases between them. CDR3 size: 14 residues. Germline values: CDR1 MNHEY, CDR2 SMNVEV (reference sequence).

The genes are TRBV6-2 or TRBV6-3 and TRBJ2-7; D unresolved. CDR1 and CDR2 from the germline V gene are MNHEY and SVGEGT. There are 14 residues in the CDR3. Deletions cut 2 bases from V and 0 bases from J, with 8 bases between. Here the CDR3 reads CASSYSPVSYEQYV. The CDR3, as DNA: TGTGCCAGCAGTTACAGCCCGGTCTCCTACGAGCAGTACGTC.

This clone was picked up one time. V usage is TRBV7-2 and J usage is TRBJ1-1; D is undetermined. CDR1 SGHTA and CDR2 FQGNSA come from the germline V gene. CDR3 length equals 13 residues. The V and J ends lost 3 bases and 10 bases respectively, with 15 bases between them. CDR3 sequence reads: CASSFYRPIGAFF. The CDR3 DNA is TGTGCCAGCAGCTTCTATCGCCCGATTGGAGCTTTCTTT. Filled out from reference TRBV7-2 and TRBJ1-1, the complete variable domain reads GAGVSQSPSNKVTEKGKDVELRCDPISGHTALYWYRQSLGQGLEFLIYFQGNSAPDKSGLPSDRFSAERTGGSVSTLTIQRTQQEDSAVYLCASSFYRPIGAFFGQGTRLTVV.

The genes are TRBV15 and TRBJ1-2, with D unclear. Per the germline V gene, CDR1 is LNHNV and CDR2 is YYDKDF (reference sequence). The CDR3 sequence is 12 residues long. Trimming stripped 3 bases from V and 6 bases from J, with 8 bases between. This CDR3 reads CATSSPGNGYTF. The CDR3 coding sequence is TGTGCCACCAGCAGCCCGGGGAATGGCTACACCTTC.

The chain couples TRBV7-8 to TRBJ1-6; the D gene is possibly TRBD1 (5 bases). The CDR3 is made up of 15 amino acids. Germline lookup yields CDR1 SGHVS and CDR2 FQNEAQ. Trimming shortened V by 7 bases and J by 8 bases, and 18 bases separated the two germline ends. The CDR3 spells CASTPGWGLDSPLHF. The CDR3 DNA follows: TGTGCCAGCACCCCCGGGTGGGGACTTGATTCACCCCTCCACTTT.

The chain carries TRBV6-5 and TRBJ1-1; no clear D. The V gene's germline CDR1 is MNHEY and CDR2 SVGAGI. The CDR3 loop spans 14 amino acids. V dropped 2 bases and J dropped 9 bases, with 16 bases sitting between them. The DNA of the CDR3 is TGTGCCAGCAGTTACGCCAGCCAGGAGGGAAAAGCTTTCTTT. Translating it yields CASSYASQEGKAFF.

The CDR3 nucleotides are TGTGCCAGCAGACCCGGGACAGGGAATAGGGATCAGCCCCAGCATTTT. Protein product: CASRPGTGNRDQPQHF. The chain joins TRBV2 to TRBJ1-5, with TRBD1 matching 9 bases. There are 16 residues in the CDR3. The J segment lost 5 bases and the V segment lost 6 bases, leaving 11 bases of the junction unmatched. The germline V gene has CDR1 SNHLY and CDR2 FYNNEI.